Listed here is a single TCR beta chain. What it binds is unknown. Diagnoses used clinical symptoms, serum thyroxine and TRAb, thyroid ultrasound and orbital computed tomography. PBMCs came from about 10 ml fresh peripheral blood. This specimen comes from a study of T cells in Graves' hyperthyroidism and ophthalmopathy. TCR beta CDR3 region amplification was performed from RNA transcripts. A set of HTBI primers served as the primers for a first-round RT-PCR of the TCR CDR3. TCRdb itself ran the multiplex PCR reads through MiXCR, one entry per CDR3 protein. The sample shows roughly 550,000 distinct CDR3 sequences, more than 15% of them seen only once. The CDR3 spans 15 residues. The germline CDR1 and CDR2 sequences are MGHDK and SYGVNS. Trimming took 3 bases from V and 0 from J, leaving 11 bases between them. Study results and caveats: Onset of ophthalmopathy came a median approximately 6.8 months after the model predicted it. Ophthalmopathy was told apart from stable hyperthyroidism by a 13 V-J model.

This chain joins TRBV25-1 and TRBJ1-1, with TRBD1 as a possible D gene (6 bases). The clonotype originates from a woman in her 30s with Graves' ophthalmopathy. Sequenced sample: blood. CDR3 sequence: CASSDPGALNTEAFF. In nucleotides, the CDR3 is TGTGCCAGCAGTGACCCAGGGGCCTTGAACACTGAAGCTTTCTTT.